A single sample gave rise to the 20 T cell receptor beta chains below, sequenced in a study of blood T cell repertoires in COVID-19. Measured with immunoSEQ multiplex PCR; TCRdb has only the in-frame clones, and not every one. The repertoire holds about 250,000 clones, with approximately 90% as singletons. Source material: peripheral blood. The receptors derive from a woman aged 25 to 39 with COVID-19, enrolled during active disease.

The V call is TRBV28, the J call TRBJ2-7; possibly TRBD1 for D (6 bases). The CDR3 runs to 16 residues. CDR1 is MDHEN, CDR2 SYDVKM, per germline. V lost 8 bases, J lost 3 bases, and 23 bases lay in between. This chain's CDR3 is CASRFSYTGSGYEQYF. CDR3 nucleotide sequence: TGTGCCAGCCGATTTTCCTACACAGGGTCTGGCTACGAGCAGTACTTC.

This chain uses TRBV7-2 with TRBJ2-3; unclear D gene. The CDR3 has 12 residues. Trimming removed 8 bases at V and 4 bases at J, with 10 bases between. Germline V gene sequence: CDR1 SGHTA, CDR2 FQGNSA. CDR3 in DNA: TGTGCCAGCGAAGCTACCGCAGATACGCAGTATTTT. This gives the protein CASEATADTQYF.

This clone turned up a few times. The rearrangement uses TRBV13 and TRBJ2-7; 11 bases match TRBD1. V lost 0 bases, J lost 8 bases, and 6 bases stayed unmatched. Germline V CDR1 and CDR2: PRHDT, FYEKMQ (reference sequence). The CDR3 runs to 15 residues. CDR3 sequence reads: CASSLGDRGRVKQYF. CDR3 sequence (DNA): TGTGCCAGCAGCTTAGGGGACAGGGGGCGCGTAAAGCAGTACTTC.

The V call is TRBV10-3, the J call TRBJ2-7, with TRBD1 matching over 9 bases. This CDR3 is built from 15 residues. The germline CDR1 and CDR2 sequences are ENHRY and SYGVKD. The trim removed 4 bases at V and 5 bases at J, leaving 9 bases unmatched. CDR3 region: CAISVFRDRADEQYF. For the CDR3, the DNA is TGTGCCATCAGTGTTTTCCGGGACAGGGCCGACGAGCAGTACTTC.

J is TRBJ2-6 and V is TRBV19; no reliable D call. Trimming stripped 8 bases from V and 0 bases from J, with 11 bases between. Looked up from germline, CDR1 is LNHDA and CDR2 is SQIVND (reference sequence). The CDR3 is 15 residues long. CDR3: CASAPQVSGANVLTF. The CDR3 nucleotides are TGTGCCAGTGCTCCGCAGGTCTCTGGGGCCAACGTCCTGACTTTC.

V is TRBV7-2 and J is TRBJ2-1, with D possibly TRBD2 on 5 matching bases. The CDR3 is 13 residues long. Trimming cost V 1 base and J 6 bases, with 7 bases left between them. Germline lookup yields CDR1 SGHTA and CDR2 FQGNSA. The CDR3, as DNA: TGTGCCAGCAGCTTAGTAGCGCCCAATGAGCAGTTCTTC. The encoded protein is CASSLVAPNEQFF.

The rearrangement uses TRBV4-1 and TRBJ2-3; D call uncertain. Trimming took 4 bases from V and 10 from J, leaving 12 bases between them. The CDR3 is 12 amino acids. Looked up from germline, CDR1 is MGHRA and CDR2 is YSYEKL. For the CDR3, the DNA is TGCGCCAGCAGCCTAAATCGAGAGGCGCAGTATTTT. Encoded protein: CASSLNREAQYF.

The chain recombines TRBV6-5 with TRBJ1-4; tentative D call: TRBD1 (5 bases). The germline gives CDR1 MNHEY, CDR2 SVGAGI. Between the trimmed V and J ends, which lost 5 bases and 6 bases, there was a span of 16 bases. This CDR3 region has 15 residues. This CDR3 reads CASSPAWRGDEKLFF. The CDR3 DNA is TGTGCCAGCAGTCCCGCATGGAGGGGTGATGAAAAACTGTTTTTT.

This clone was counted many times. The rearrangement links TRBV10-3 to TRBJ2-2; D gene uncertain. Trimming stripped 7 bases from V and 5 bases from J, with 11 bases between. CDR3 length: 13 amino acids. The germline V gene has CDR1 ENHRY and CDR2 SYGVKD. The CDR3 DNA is TGTGCCATCAAGCCCGTCTCTACCGGGGAGCTGTTTTTT. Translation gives CAIKPVSTGELFF.

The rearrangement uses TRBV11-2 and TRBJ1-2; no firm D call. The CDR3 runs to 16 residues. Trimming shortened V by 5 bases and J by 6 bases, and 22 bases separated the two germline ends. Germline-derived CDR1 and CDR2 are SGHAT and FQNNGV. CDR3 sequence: CASSPHPKGVTNGYTF. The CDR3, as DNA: TGTGCCAGCAGCCCCCACCCCAAGGGAGTAACCAATGGCTACACCTTC.

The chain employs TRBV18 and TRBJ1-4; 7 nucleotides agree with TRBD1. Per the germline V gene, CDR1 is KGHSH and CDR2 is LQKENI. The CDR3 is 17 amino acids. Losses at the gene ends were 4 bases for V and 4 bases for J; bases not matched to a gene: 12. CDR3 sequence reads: CASSRRSEAGGNEKLFF. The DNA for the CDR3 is TGTGCCAGCTCACGCCGGTCGGAGGCAGGGGGTAATGAAAAACTGTTTTTT.

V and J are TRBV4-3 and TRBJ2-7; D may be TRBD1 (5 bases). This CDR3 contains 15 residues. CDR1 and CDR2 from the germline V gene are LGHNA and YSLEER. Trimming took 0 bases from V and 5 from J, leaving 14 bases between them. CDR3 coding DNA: TGCGCCAGCAGCCAAGATCTATCCAGGGCTGACGAGCAGTACTTC. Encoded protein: CASSQDLSRADEQYF.

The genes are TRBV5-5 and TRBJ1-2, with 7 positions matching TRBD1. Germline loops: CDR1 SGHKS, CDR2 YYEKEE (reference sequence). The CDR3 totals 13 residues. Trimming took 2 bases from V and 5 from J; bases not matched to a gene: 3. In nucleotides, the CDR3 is TGTGCCAGCAGCTTACAGGGGACGTATGGCTACACCTTC. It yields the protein CASSLQGTYGYTF.

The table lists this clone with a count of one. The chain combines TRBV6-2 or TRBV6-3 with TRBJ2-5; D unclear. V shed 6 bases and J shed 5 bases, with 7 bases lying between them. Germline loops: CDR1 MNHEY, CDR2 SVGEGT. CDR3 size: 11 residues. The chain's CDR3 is CASSHGETQYF. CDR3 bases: TGTGCCAGCAGCCACGGGGAGACCCAGTACTTC.

The CDR3, as DNA: TGCGCCAGCAGCTTGGGAGTGAACACTGAAGCTTTCTTT. This translates into CASSLGVNTEAFF. The rearrangement joins TRBV5-1 to TRBJ1-1; the D is unclear. With 0 bases removed from V and 0 bases from J, the gap between germline ends came to 3 bases. The CDR3 is made up of 13 amino acids. Per germline, CDR1 SGHRS and CDR2 YFSETQ.

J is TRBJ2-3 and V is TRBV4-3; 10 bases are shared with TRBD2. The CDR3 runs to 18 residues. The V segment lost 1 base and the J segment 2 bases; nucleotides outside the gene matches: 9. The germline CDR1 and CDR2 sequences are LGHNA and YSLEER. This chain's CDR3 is CASSQGGLAGEDTDTQYF. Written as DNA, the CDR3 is TGCGCCAGCAGCCAAGGCGGGCTAGCGGGGGAAGACACAGATACGCAGTATTTT.

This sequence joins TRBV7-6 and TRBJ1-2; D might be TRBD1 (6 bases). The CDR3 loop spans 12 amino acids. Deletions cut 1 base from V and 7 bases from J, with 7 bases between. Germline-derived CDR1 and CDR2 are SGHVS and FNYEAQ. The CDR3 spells CASSLDRVGYTF. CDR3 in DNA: TGTGCCAGCAGCTTAGACAGGGTTGGCTACACCTTC.

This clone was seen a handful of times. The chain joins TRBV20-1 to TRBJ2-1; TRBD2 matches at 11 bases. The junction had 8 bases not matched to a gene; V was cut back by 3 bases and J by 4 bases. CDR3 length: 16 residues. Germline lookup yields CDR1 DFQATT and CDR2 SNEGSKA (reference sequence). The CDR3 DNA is TGCAGTGCTAGTCCTAGCGGGAGGACCACTTACAATGAGCAGTTCTTC. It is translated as CSASPSGRTTYNEQFF.

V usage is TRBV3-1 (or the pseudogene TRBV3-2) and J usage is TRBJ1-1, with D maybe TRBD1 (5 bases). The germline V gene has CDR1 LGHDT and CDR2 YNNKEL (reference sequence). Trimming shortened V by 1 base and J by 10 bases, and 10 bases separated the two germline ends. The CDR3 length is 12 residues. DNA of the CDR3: TGTGCCAGCAGCCAAGGGAGCGGGGGAGCTTTCTTT. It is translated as CASSQGSGGAFF.

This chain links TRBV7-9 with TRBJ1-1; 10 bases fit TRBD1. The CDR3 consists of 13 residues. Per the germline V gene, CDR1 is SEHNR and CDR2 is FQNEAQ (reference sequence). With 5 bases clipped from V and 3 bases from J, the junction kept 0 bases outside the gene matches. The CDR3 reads CASSGQGDTEAFF. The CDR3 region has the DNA TGTGCCAGCAGCGGACAGGGGGACACTGAAGCTTTCTTT.